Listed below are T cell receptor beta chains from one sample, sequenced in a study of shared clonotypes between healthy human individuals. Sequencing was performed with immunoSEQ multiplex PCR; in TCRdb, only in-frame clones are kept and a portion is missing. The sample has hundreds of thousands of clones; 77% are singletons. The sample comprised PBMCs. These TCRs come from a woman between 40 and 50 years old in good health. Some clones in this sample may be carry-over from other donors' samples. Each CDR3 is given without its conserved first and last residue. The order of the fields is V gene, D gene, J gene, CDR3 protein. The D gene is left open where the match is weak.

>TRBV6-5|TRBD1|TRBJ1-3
ASSYGTGGPGNTIY
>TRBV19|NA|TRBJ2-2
ASRPRPGWDTGELF
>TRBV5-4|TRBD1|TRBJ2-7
ASSSGQNYEQY
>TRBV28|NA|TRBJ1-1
ASSPHRLNTEAF
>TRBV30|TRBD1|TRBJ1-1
AWRDRRDTEAF
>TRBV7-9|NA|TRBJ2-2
ASSLPGLRAGELF
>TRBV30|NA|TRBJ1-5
ACSRGSNQPQH
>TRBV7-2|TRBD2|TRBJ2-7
ASSSRLAGERQY
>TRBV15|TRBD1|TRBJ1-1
ATSRDQGADTEAF
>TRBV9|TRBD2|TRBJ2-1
ASSVFGSGSGYNEQF
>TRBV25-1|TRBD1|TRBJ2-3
ASRQGTDTQY
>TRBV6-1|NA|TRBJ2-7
ASSSNRDGSYEQY
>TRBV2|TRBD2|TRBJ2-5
ASSFRLAGGEETQY
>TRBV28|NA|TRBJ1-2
ALERAGEVGYT
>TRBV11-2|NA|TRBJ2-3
ASSLAGYGTTSTDTQY
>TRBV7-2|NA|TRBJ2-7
ASSLFLAGENEQY
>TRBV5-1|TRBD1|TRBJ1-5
ASSLGGTGDQPQH
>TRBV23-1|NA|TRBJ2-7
ASSQSDRSYEQY
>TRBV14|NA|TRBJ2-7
ASSQWSYEQY
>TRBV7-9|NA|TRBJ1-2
ASSLSGTYYGYT
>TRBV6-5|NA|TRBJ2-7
ASSGRLSQEYEQY
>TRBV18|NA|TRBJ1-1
ASSPPFQGGGTEAF
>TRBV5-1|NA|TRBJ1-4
ASSRSGTSGEKLF
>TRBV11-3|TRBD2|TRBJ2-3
ASSIGLAGASDTQY
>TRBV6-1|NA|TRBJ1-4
ASSEEGTRGEKLF
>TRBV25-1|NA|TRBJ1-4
ASSRNEKLF
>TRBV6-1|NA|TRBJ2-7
ASSESGAGGNEQY
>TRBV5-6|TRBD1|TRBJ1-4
ASSTGQGAREKLF
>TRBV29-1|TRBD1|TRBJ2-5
SVARTGSRETQY
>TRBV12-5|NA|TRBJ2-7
ASGSPRQASSYEQY
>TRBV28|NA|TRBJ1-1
ASSLQGMGMNTEAF
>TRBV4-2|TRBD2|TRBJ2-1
ASSQGEGSGGTYNEQF
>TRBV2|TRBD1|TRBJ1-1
ASSVGQGSTEAF
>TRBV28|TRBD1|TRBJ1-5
ASSLDRGLNQPQH
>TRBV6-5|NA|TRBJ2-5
ASSQPAVETQY